These T cell receptor beta chains were read from a single sample in a study of sequential checkpoint blockade in melanoma. Assay used: immunoSEQ multiplex PCR; TCRdb lists only in-frame clones, some missing. Of more than 1,500 clones listed, around 25% are singletons. The specimen comprised tumor tissue (inferred from file names), sampled from a patient given nivolumab and ipilimumab in sequence. These TCRs come from a human donor with melanoma. The CDR3 runs from the conserved cysteine through the conserved F or W. D genes are given only for firm matches. The size field is filled for only some rows; it gives once, few, many or a size class.

v_gene	abundance	d_gene	j_gene	CDR3nt	CDR3aa
TRBV6-8	few	TRBD2	TRBJ2-5	TGTGCCATCGGAGTAGACCCGGGACTAGCGGCGGATCAAGAGACCCAGTACTTC	CAIGVDPGLAADQETQYF
TRBV6-1	few	-	TRBJ2-5	TGTGCCAGCAGTGAAGGGGTAGCGTCTGGAGAGACCCAGTACTTC	CASSEGVASGETQYF
TRBV19	-	-	TRBJ1-6	TGTGCCAGTAGTGGGGAAGAGCGTTCACCCCTCCACTTT	CASSGEERSPLHF
TRBV12-5	-	-	TRBJ1-4	TGTGCTAGTGGGCCGGGGGGAACAACTAATGAAAAACTGTTTTTT	CASGPGGTTNEKLFF
TRBV6-8	medium-sized	-	TRBJ1-5	TGTGCCAGCAGTTACGGGGGGCAGCCCCAGCATTTT	CASSYGGQPQHF
TRBV5-1	-	TRBD1	TRBJ2-7	TGCGCCAGCAGCTTACGAGACAGGGCCCACGAGCAGTACTTC	CASSLRDRAHEQYF
TRBV10-2	-	TRBD1	TRBJ2-7	TGCGCCAGTTCGGGACAGGGTGGAGGCTACGAGCAGTACTTC	CASSGQGGGYEQYF
TRBV12-2	-	-	TRBJ2-3	TGTGCCACCAAAGTGGCCGAAGCCACAGATACGCAGTATTTT	CATKVAEATDTQYF
TRBV9	-	TRBD2	TRBJ2-7	TGTGCCAGCAGCGTAGGCGGTAGCGGGGGGTACGAGCAGTACTTC	CASSVGGSGGYEQYF
TRBV23-1	few	TRBD1	TRBJ2-7	TGCGCCAGCAGCTCCGGGACAGGTTACGAGCAGTACTTC	CASSSGTGYEQYF
TRBV6-8	few	-	TRBJ2-7	TGTGCCAGCCGCGATCCAGGGGCCTACGAGCAGTACTTC	CASRDPGAYEQYF
TRBV19	-	-	TRBJ1-1	TGTGCCAGTAGTATACTAGGAGGCGGAGGGGTCACTGAAGCTTTCTTT	CASSILGGGGVTEAFF
TRBV19	once	-	TRBJ2-1	TGTGCCAGTAGTATTATAGCAGGATTATACAATGAGCAGTTCTTC	CASSIIAGLYNEQFF
TRBV11-3	medium-sized	-	TRBJ1-6	TGTGCCAGCAGCTCGGAACAGGGAGGTTCACCCCTCCACTTT	CASSSEQGGSPLHF
TRBV18	once	TRBD1	TRBJ1-4	TGTGCCAGCTCACCATCCAGGACAGGGGTCCTGGATACTAATGAAAAACTGTTTTTT	CASSPSRTGVLDTNEKLFF
TRBV19	-	-	TRBJ2-7	TGTGCCAGTAAGATGGGCCCCTCGGACTACGAGCAGTACTTC	CASKMGPSDYEQYF
TRBV7-1	few	-	TRBJ2-5	TGTGCCAGCAGCGGCGTGGAGGGGGAGACCCAGTACTTC	CASSGVEGETQYF
TRBV11-3	medium-sized	-	TRBJ2-1	TGTGCCAGCAGCTCGGGGCGGGGTACTACCTACAATGAGCAGTTCTTC	CASSSGRGTTYNEQFF
TRBV11-3	medium-sized	-	TRBJ1-1	TGTGCCAGCAGCTCCAGCGGGGGTCCCACTGAAGCTTTCTTT	CASSSSGGPTEAFF
TRBV6-8	few	-	TRBJ1-1	TGTGCCAGCAGTGTGGGGGTTGGGACTGAAGCTTTCTTT	CASSVGVGTEAFF
TRBV6-8	few	TRBD1	TRBJ2-7	TGTGCCAGCAGTAAAGCAGGGGGCGTCATGGCCTACGAGCAGTACTTC	CASSKAGGVMAYEQYF
TRBV11-3	-	-	TRBJ2-3	TGTGCCAGCAGCTTAGAAGGAAAGGGTAGCACAGATACGCAGTATTTT	CASSLEGKGSTDTQYF
TRBV11-3	many	-	TRBJ1-5	TGTGCCAGCAGCCTGGAGCCTTATAGGAATCAGCCCCAGCATTTT	CASSLEPYRNQPQHF
TRBV18	-	-	TRBJ2-5	TGTGCCAGCTCACCAGAAAACCAAGAGACCCAGTACTTC	CASSPENQETQYF
TRBV6-8	medium-sized	TRBD1	TRBJ1-5	TGTGCCAGCAGTGACTTGACAGGGACATATAGCAATCAGCCCCAGCATTTT	CASSDLTGTYSNQPQHF
TRBV9	few	TRBD2	TRBJ2-3	TGTGCCAGCAGCAAATTAAAGTGGACTAGCGCAACAGATACGCAGTATTTT	CASSKLKWTSATDTQYF
TRBV19	-	-	TRBJ1-5	TGTGCCAGTAGTATTATGATTGGAGAGGGAAATCAGCCCCAGCATTTT	CASSIMIGEGNQPQHF
TRBV11-3	medium-sized	TRBD1	TRBJ1-4	TGTGCCAGCAGTTATACAGGGGGGGTTGAAAAACTGTTTTTT	CASSYTGGVEKLFF
TRBV14	few	-	TRBJ1-6	TGTGCCAGCAGCCCCGGGCAGTGGAATTCACCCCTCCACTTT	CASSPGQWNSPLHF
TRBV6-8	-	TRBD2	TRBJ2-5	TGTGCCAGCAGTTACCGAACTAGCGGGGGGCCGCGGGAGACCCAGTACTTC	CASSYRTSGGPRETQYF
TRBV11-3	medium-sized	TRBD2	TRBJ2-3	TGTGCCAGCAGCTTAGAGGGACTAGCGGGATCTAGCACAGATACGCAGTATTTT	CASSLEGLAGSSTDTQYF
TRBV6-8	-	TRBD1	TRBJ1-6	TGTGCCAGCAGTTACGCCCCGACAGGGGATAATTCACCCCTCCACTTT	CASSYAPTGDNSPLHF
TRBV19	-	TRBD2	TRBJ2-3	TGTGCCAGTAGTTCGACTAGCGGGGCTGGGGATACGCAGTATTTT	CASSSTSGAGDTQYF
TRBV11-3	medium-sized	-	TRBJ2-5	TGTGCCAGCAGCTTGGGGCCGGTCCAAGAGACCCAGTACTTC	CASSLGPVQETQYF
TRBV25-1	few	-	TRBJ2-2	TGTGCCAGCAGTGAATACTCGTCAGGGCCCGGGGAGCTGTTTTTT	CASSEYSSGPGELFF
TRBV6-8	few	-	TRBJ2-5	TGTGCCAGCAGGGAAGGGCTTGAAGGGACCCAGTACTTC	CASREGLEGTQYF
TRBV9	medium-sized	TRBD2	TRBJ2-5	TGTGCCAGCAGCGTAGAACCAGCGGGGGGCCAAGAGACCCAGTACTTC	CASSVEPAGGQETQYF
TRBV11-3	medium-sized	TRBD2	TRBJ2-1	TGTGCCAGCAGCTTAGAGAGTAGCGGGGCCCGTAGGGATGAGCAGTTCTTC	CASSLESSGARRDEQFF
TRBV7-1	medium-sized	-	TRBJ1-1	TGTGCCAGCAGCTTTAAGAGCGGCACTGAAGCTTTCTTT	CASSFKSGTEAFF
TRBV19	few	TRBD1	TRBJ2-2	TGTGCCAGTAGTATCCCCAGGGGGCTAGCGGGGGAGCTGTTTTTT	CASSIPRGLAGELFF